This entry describes one T cell receptor beta chain. Its antigen is not identified. Total RNA was isolated from whole blood without T cell sorting. The data originate from a study of monozygotic twins with inflammatory bowel disease. General study results and limits: Using the inverse Simpson index, IBD patients had lower TCRbeta diversity than healthy co-twins.

The input for each TCR library was approximately 4,000 ng of total RNA. For each CDR3 protein, TCRdb gives one entry from its re-call of the 5' RACE reads, without DNA. This sample's table has around 190,000 distinct CDR3 sequences. CDR3 length: 17 residues. From germline, CDR1 is LNHDA and CDR2 SQIVND (reference sequence). This TCR was sampled from a human donor with ulcerative colitis or Crohn's disease, or a healthy co-twin of an affected twin (not recorded which). The sequencing input was blood. The chain joins TRBV19 to TRBJ2-2. The CDR3 is CASQNVLGSPNTGELFF.